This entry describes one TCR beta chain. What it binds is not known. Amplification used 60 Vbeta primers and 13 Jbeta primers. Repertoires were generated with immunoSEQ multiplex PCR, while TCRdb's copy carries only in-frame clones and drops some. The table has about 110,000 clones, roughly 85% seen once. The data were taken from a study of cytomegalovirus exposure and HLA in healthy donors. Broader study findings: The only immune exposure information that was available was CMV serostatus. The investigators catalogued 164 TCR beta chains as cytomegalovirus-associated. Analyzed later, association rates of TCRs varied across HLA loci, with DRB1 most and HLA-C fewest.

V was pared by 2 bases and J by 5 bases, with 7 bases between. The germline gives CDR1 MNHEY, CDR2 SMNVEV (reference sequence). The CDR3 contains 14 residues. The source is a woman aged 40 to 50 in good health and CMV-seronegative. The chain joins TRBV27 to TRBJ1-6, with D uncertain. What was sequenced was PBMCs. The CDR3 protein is CASSLISDNSPLHF. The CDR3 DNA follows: TGTGCCAGCAGTTTAATTTCGGATAATTCACCCCTCCACTTT.